This passage covers 3 T cell receptor beta chains from one sample sequenced in a study of response to subunit inactivated influenza vaccine. TCRdb reprocessed the RT-PCR reads with MiXCR, giving one entry per CDR3 protein. The sample has about 570,000 distinct CDR3 sequences, around 11% seen once. Separately, the same data were catalogued under a study of T cells expressing NK-cell markers. From that report: Beta-chain TCR cDNA was generated via 5'RACE template switching with UMIs.

The material was PBMCs from blood, obtained on the day of vaccination. These receptors were taken from a man aged 50 or older who received an inactivated influenza vaccine.

This chain links TRBV12-3 or TRBV12-4 with TRBJ2-3; no definite D call. The CDR3 length is 12 residues. V was trimmed by 4 bases and J by 6 bases, leaving 8 bases between them. The CDR3 spells CASSYTADTQYF. CDR3 nucleotides: TGTGCCAGCAGTTACACCGCGGATACGCAGTATTTT.

The rearrangement joins TRBV6-5 to TRBJ1-5; D is undetermined. V lost 2 bases and J 2 bases, leaving 4 bases between the germline ends. In germline, CDR1 is MNHEY, CDR2 SVGAGI. The CDR3 is 13 amino acids. The CDR3 DNA reads TGTGCCAGCAGTTACGACGGCAATCAGCCCCAGCATTTT. It yields the protein CASSYDGNQPQHF.

The chain employs TRBV15 and TRBJ2-2; D tentatively reads TRBD1 or TRBD2 (5 bases each). Trimming took off 3 bases at V and 2 bases at J, with 13 bases between the two ends. The CDR3 covers 16 residues. Per germline, CDR1 LNHNV and CDR2 YYDKDF (reference sequence). As DNA, the CDR3 is TGTGCCACCAGCAGGGACCGGGGACCTAACACCGGGGAGCTGTTTTTT. As protein: CATSRDRGPNTGELFF. The full variable domain, with the rest looked up from reference TRBV15 and TRBJ2-2, is DAMVIQNPRYQVTQFGKPVTLSCSQTLNHNVMYWYQQKSSQAPKLLFHYYDKDFNNEADTPDNFQSRRPNTSFCFLDIRSPGLGDTAMYLCATSRDRGPNTGELFFGEGSRLTVL.